Sequencing of this T cell receptor (beta chain) was carried out in a study of blood T cells in healthy people across ages. Whole-study findings and limits: Diversity figures derived from one million T cells were judged to underestimate the true value.

The sample providers were healthy Caucasian people from Russia, aged about 6 to 95. This CDR3 contains 12 residues. Germline V CDR1 and CDR2: SNHLY, FYNNEI. V was shortened by 9 bases and J by 5 bases, with 13 bases between the two germline ends. The use of a sample-barcoded 5' primer and a J-beta primer mix characterized a second PCR of 7 to 11 cycles. Tagging of each cDNA molecule was performed by a template-switch adaptor with 12 random nucleotides. Via MiXCR, TCRdb re-called the 5' RACE reads, giving one row per CDR3 protein. The sample holds roughly 860,000 distinct CDR3 sequences, about 59% seen once. Concerning this clonotype itself: Its matching antigen is unknown.

This rearrangement joins TRBV2 to TRBJ1-1; TRBD1 might be the D (6 bases). The sequenced sample consisted of blood. The sequence was obtained from a man between 25 and 39 years old in good health. The CDR3 DNA sequence: TGTGCCAGTGCAGGGGAAGAAACTGAAGCTTTCTTT. As protein: CASAGEETEAFF.